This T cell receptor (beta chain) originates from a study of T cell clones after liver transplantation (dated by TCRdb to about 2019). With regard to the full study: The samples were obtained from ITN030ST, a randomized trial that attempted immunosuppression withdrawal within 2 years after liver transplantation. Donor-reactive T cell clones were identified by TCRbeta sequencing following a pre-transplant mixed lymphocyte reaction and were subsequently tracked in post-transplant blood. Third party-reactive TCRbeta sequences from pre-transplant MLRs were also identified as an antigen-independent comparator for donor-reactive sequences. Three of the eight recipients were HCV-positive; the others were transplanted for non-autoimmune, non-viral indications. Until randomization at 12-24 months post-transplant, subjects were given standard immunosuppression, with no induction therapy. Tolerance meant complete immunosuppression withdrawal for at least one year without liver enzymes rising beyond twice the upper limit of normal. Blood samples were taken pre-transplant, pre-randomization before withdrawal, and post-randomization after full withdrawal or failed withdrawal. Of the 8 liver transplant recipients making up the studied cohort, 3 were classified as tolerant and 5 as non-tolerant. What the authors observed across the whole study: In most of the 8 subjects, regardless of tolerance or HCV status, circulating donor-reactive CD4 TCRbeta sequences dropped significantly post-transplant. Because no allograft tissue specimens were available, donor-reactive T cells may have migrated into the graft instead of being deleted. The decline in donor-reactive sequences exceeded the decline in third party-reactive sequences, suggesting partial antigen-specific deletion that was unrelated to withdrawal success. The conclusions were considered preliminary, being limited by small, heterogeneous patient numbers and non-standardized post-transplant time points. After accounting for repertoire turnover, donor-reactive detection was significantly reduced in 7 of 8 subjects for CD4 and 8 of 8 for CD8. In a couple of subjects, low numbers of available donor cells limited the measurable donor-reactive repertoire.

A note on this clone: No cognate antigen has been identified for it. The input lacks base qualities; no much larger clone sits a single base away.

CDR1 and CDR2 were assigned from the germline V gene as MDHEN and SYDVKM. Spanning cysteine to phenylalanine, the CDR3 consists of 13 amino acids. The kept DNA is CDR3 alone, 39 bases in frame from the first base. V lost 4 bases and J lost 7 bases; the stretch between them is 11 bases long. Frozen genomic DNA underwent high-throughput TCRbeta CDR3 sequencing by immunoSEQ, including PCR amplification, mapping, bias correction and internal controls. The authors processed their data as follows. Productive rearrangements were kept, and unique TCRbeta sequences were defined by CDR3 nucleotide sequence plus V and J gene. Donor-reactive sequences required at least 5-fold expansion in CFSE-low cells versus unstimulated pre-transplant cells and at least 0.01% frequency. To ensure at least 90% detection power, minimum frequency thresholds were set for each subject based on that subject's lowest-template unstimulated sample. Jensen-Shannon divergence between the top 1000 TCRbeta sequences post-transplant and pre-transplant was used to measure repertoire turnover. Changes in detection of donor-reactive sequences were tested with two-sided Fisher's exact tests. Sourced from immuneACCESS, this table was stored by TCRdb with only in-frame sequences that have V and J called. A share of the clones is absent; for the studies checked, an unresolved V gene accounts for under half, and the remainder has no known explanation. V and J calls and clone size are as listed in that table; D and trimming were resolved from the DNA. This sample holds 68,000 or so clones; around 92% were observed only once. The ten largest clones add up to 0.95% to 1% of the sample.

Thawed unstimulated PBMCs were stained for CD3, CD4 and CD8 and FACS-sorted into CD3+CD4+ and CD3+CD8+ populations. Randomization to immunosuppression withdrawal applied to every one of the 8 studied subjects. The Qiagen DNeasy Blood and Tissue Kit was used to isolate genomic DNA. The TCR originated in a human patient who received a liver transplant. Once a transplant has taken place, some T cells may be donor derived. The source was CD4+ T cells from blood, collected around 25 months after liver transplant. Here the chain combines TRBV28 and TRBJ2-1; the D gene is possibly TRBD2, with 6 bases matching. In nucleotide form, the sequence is TGTGCCAGCAGTTCGGGACTCACGAATGAGCAGTTCTTC. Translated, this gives CASSSGLTNEQFF.